Included here is one T cell receptor (beta chain) sequence, with context. Its antigen is unknown. Other DNA sequences in this sample translate to the same CDR3. Trimming took off 0 bases at V and 0 bases at J, with 8 bases between the two ends. The length of the CDR3 is 15 residues. CDR1 MNHEY and CDR2 SMNVEV come from the germline V gene (reference sequence). The data derive from a study of cytomegalovirus exposure and HLA in healthy donors. Points from the study as a whole: Donors were assumed by presence/absence analyses to have roughly uniform sequencing depth. Reportedly, fewer N-insertions than the approximately 700-donor mean appeared in an Asian-associated ancestry cluster in a later analysis. Later analysis identified several of the most significant clusters that appeared linked to common viral pathogens. Among TCR sequences, most were rare, though some public TCRs appeared in many donors.

The PCR had 60 Vbeta and 13 Jbeta primers. The assay was immunoSEQ multiplex PCR, and TCRdb's table has in-frame clones only and misses some. This sample has roughly 160,000 clones, with approximately 80% found just once. The specimen was PBMCs. This sequence was found in a woman aged 50 to 65 in good health and CMV-seropositive. V gene TRBV27 combines with J gene TRBJ1-1; D is unclear. CDR3 nucleotide sequence: TGTGCCAGCAGTTTATCTCGGGGAATGAACACTGAAGCTTTCTTT. It encodes CASSLSRGMNTEAFF.